This T cell receptor beta chain came from a study of tumour-infiltrating T cells in Burkitt lymphoma (dated by TCRdb to 2020 to 2021). With regard to the full study: All epidemiological subtypes of Burkitt lymphoma were represented among the roughly 80 patients who made up the cohort. Clinical outcome was correlated with TCR repertoire data, and overall and progression-free survival were found to be predicted by productive clonality independently of established prognosticators, including age at diagnosis. What the research found in general, with its limitations: Several public clonotypes shared across numerous Burkitt lymphoma patients were found, suggesting shared tumour neoantigen selection absent from diffuse large B-cell lymphoma.

Worth noting for this clone: It has no known antigen specificity. Base quality data are lacking; no much larger clone is found one base away.

The CDR3 has 13 amino acids, counting the end cysteine and phenylalanine. Only the CDR3 DNA stays, 39 bases, in frame from base 1. Trimming costs V 4 bases and J 5 bases, and their ends lie 10 bases apart. CDR1 and CDR2, per the germline V gene, are SGDLS and YYNGEE. The library was generated by the immunoSEQ multiplex PCR assay. Imported from immuneACCESS, the table was reduced by TCRdb to in-frame sequences with V and J called. These copies leave out some clones; in studies compared against another copy, an unresolved V gene accounts for under half, and the cause of the remainder is not known. Within this sample are about 1,000 clones, with roughly 21% of them counted one time only. The leading ten clones occupy 6.8% of the sample.

The chain is made from TRBV9 and TRBJ2-1; the D gene lacks a confident call. Sequenced: tumor tissue. The clonotype was recovered from a human donor with Burkitt lymphoma. The CDR3 loop reads CASSIHPDNEQFF. The nucleotide sequence is given as TGTGCCAGCAGCATCCACCCAGACAATGAGCAGTTCTTC.